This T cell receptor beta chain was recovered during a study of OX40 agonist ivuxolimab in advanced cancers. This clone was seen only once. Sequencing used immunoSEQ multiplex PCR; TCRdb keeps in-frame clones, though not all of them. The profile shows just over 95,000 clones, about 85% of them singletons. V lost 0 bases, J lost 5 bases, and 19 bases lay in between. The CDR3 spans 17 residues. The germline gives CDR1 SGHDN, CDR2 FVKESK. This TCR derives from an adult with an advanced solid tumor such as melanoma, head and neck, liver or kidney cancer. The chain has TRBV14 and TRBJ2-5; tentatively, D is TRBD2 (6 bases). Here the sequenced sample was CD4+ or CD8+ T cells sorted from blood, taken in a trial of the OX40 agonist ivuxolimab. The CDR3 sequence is CASSQDGPWRERETQYF. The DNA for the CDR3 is TGTGCCAGCAGCCAAGATGGGCCTTGGAGGGAGCGGGAGACCCAGTACTTC.